This T cell receptor beta chain derives from a study of tumor-infiltrating lymphocytes in primary liver carcinoma. A word on this clonotype: Since the CDR3 does not end with the conserved phenylalanine or tryptophan, this likely comes from a read error.

Investigators took RNA and DNA out together from 20-30 mg of unsorted bulk tissue. Uniformly, tumor samples exhibited a viable tumor cell fraction exceeding 75%. The CDR3 consists of 18 residues. Looked up from germline, CDR1 is MNHNS and CDR2 is SASEGT. Trimming shortened V by 0 bases and J by 4 bases, and 16 bases separated the two germline ends. cDNA specific to TCR beta was made from around 450 ng of total RNA, with a constant-region primer employed for priming. Researchers made the TCR beta libraries by running three nested multiplex PCR rounds with slightly modified ARM-PCR. The first two PCR rounds used TRBV1-TRBV30 primers with a Cbeta primer, roughly 10 cycles each. Via MiXCR, TCRdb re-called the multiplex PCR reads, giving one row per CDR3 protein. The sample includes nearly 50,000 distinct CDR3 sequences, 70% to 80% of them seen just once.

Sequences were obtained from liver tumor tissue from sampling region 3. Subset of the sample: tumor region T3, left-lateral pole. This receptor was obtained from a man between 35 and 55 years old with primary liver carcinoma and hepatitis B virus infection. J is TRBJ2-6 and V is TRBV6-1; no definite D call. The DNA of the CDR3 is TGTGCCAGCAGTGAAGCTAGGACGGAGTGGTCCGGGGCCAACGTCCTGACTACC. Amino acids: CASSEARTEWSGANVLTT.